This T cell receptor (beta chain) was sequenced for a study of OX40 agonist ivuxolimab in advanced cancers. Trimming took 3 bases from V and 2 from J; bases not matched to a gene: 7. The germline gives CDR1 SGDLS, CDR2 YYNGEE. This CDR3 comprises 15 residues. Profiling relied on immunoSEQ multiplex PCR, and the TCRdb table lists in-frame clones only, not all of them. The sample shows 25,000 to 35,000 clones, roughly nine tenths of them seen only once. The J gene is TRBJ2-7, the V gene TRBV9, with 8 bases fitting TRBD2. This TCR derives from an adult with an advanced solid tumor such as melanoma, head and neck, liver or kidney cancer. The sequences come from CD4+ or CD8+ T cells sorted from blood, collected in a trial of the OX40 agonist ivuxolimab. CDR3: CASSAGGARTYEQYF. The CDR3 bases are TGTGCCAGCAGCGCGGGAGGGGCAAGGACCTACGAGCAGTACTTC.